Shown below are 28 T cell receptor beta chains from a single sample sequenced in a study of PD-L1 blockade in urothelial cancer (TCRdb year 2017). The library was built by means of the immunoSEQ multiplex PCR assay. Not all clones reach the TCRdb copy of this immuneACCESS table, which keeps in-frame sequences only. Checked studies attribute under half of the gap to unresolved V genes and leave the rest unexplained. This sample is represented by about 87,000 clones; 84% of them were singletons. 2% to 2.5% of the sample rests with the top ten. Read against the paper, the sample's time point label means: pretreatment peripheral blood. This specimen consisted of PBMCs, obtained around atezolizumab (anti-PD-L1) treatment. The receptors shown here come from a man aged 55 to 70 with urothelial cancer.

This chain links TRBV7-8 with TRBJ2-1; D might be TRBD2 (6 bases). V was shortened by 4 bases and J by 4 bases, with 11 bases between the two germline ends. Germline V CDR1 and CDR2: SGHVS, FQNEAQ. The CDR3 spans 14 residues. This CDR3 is CASSSGVSYNEQFF. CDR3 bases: TGTGCCAGCAGCTCGGGAGTATCTTACAATGAGCAGTTCTTC.

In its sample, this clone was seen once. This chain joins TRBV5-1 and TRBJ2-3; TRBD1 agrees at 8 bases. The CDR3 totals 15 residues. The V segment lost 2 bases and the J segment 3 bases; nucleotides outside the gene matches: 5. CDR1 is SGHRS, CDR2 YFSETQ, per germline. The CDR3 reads CASSFTGGLTDTQYF. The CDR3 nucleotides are TGCGCCAGCAGCTTTACAGGGGGTCTGACAGATACGCAGTATTTT.

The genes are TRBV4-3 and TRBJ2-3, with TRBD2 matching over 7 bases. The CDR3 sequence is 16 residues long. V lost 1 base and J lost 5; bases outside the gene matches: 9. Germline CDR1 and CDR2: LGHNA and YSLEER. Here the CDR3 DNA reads TGCGCCAGCAGCCAAGTCACGGGGAGCGGGGTAGATACGCAGTATTTT. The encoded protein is CASSQVTGSGVDTQYF.

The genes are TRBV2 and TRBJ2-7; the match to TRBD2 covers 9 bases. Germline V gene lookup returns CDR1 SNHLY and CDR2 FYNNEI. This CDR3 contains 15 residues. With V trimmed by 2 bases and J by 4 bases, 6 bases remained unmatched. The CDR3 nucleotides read TGTGCCAGCAGTGAAAGGGCTAGCGGGATTTACGAGCAGTACTTC. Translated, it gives CASSERASGIYEQYF.

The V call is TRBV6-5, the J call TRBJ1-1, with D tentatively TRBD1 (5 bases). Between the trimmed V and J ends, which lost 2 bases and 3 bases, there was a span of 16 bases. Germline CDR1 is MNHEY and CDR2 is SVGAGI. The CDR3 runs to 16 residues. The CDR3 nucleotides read TGTGCCAGCAGTTACGTTTTCGGGGGAGTGGACACTGAAGCTTTCTTT. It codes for CASSYVFGGVDTEAFF.

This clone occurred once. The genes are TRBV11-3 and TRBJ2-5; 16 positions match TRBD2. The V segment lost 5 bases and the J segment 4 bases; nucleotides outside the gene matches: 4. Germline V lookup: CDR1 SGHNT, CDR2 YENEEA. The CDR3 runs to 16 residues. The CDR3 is CASSPGTSGRVETQYF. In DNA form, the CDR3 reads TGTGCCAGCAGCCCCGGGACTAGCGGGAGGGTAGAGACCCAGTACTTC.

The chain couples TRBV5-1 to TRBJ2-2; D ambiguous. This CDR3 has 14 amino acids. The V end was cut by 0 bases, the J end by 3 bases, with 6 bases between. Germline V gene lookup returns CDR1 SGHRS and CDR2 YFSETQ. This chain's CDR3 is CASSLVVDTGELFF. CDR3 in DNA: TGCGCCAGCAGCTTGGTTGTAGACACCGGGGAGCTGTTTTTT.

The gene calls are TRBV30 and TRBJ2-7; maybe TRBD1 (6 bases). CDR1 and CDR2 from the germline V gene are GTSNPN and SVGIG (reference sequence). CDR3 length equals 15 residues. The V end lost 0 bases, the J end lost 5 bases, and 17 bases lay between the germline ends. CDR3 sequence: CAWSVGGPGGDEQYF. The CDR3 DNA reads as TGTGCCTGGAGTGTAGGGGGACCTGGAGGCGACGAGCAGTACTTC. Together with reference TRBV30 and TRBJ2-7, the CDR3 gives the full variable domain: SQTIHQWPATLVQPVGSPLSLECTVEGTSNPNLYWYRQAAGRGLQLLFYSVGIGQISSEVPQNLSASRPQDRQFILSSKKLLLSDSGFYLCAWSVGGPGGDEQYFGPGTRLTVT.

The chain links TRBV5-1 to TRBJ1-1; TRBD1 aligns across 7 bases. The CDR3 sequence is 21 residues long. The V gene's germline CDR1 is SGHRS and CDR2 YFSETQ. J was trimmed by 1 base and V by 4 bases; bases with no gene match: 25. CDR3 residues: CASSAGGYRGVGTYGNTEAFF. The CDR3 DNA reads TGCGCCAGCAGCGCGGGGGGCTACAGGGGAGTGGGTACTTATGGGAACACTGAAGCTTTCTTT.

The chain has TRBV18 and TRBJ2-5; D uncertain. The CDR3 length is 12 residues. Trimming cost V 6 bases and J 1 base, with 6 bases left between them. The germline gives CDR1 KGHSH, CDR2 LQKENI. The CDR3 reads CASSQIQETQYF. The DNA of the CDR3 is TGTGCCAGCTCTCAGATCCAAGAGACCCAGTACTTC.

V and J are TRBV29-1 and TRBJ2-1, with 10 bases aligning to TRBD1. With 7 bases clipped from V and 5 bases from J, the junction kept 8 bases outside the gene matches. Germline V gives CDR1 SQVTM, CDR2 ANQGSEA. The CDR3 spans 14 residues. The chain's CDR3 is CSGEDRGINNEQFF. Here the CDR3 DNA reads TGCAGCGGCGAGGACAGGGGGATTAACAATGAGCAGTTCTTC.

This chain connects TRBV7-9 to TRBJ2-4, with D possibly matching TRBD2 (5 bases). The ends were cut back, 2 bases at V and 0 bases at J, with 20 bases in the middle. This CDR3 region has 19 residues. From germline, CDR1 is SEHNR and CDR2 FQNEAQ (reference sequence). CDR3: CASSLHRRDSLLAKNIQYF. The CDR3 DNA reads TGTGCCAGCAGCTTACACCGACGGGATAGTCTCCTAGCCAAAAACATTCAGTACTTC. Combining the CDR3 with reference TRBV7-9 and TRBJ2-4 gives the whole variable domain DTGVSQNPRHKITKRGQNVTFRCDPISEHNRLYWYRQTLGQGPEFLTYFQNEAQLEKSRLLSDRFSAERPKGSFSTLEIQRTEQGDSAMYLCASSLHRRDSLLAKNIQYFGAGTRLSVL.

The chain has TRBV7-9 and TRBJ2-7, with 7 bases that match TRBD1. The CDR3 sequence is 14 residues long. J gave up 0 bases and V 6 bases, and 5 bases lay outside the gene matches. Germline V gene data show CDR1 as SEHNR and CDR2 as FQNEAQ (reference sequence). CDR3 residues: CASSTGVSSYEQYF. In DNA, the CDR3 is TGTGCCAGCAGTACAGGGGTGAGCTCCTACGAGCAGTACTTC.

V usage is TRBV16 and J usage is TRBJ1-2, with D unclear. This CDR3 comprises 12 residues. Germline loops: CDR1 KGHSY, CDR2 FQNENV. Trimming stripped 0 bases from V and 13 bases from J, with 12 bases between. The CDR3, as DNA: TGTGCCAGCAGCCAATCGGGTCCGCCTAGCACCTTC. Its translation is CASSQSGPPSTF.

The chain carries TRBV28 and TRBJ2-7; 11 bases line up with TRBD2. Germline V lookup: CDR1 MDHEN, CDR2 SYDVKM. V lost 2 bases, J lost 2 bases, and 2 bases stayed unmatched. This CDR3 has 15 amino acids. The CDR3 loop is CASSLPTSGAYEQYF. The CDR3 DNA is TGTGCCAGCAGTTTACCGACTAGCGGGGCCTACGAGCAGTACTTC. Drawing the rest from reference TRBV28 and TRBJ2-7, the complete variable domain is DVKVTQSSRYLVKRTGEKVFLECVQDMDHENMFWYRQDPGLGLRLIYFSYDVKMKEKGDIPEGYSVSREKKERFSLILESASTNQTSMYLCASSLPTSGAYEQYFGPGTRLTVT.

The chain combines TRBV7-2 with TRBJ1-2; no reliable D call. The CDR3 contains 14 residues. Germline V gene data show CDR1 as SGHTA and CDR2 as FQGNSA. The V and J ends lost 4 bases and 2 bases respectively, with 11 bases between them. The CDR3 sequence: CASSSRRSNYGYTF. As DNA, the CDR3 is TGTGCCAGCAGCTCCCGCAGGTCAAACTATGGCTACACCTTC.

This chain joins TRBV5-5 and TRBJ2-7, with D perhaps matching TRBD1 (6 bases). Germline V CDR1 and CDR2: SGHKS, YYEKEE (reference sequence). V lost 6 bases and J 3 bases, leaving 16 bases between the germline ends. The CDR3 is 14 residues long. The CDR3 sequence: CASTIQTGYYEQYF. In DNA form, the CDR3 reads TGTGCCAGCACAATCCAGACAGGTTACTACGAGCAGTACTTC.

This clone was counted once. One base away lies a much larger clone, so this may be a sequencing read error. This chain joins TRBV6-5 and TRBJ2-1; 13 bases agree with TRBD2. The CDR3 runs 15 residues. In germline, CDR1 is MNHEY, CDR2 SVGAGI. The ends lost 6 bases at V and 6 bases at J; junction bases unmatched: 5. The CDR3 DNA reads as TGTGCCAGCAGCCCCGGGACTAGCGGGACCAATGAGCAGTTCTTC. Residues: CASSPGTSGTNEQFF.

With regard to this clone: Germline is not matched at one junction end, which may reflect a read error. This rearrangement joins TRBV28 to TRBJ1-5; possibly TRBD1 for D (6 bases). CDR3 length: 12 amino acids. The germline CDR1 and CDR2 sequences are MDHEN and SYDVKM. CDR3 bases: TGTGCCAGCAGTTCCTCCGGGACAAGCCCTAATTTT. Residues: CASSSSGTSPNF.

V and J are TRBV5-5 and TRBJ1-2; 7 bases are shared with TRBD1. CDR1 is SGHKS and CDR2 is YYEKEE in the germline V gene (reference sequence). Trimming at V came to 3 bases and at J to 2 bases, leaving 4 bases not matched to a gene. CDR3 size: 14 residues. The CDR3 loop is CASSSLDRNYGYTF. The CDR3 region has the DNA TGTGCCAGCAGCTCGCTGGACAGGAACTATGGCTACACCTTC.

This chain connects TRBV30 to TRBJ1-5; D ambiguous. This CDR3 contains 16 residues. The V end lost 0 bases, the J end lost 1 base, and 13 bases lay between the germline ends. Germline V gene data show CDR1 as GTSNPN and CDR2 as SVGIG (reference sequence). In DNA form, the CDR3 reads TGTGCCTGGAGTGTAAACCCGGTTCCCAGCAATCAGCCCCAGCATTTT. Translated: CAWSVNPVPSNQPQHF. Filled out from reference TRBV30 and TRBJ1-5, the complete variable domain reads SQTIHQWPATLVQPVGSPLSLECTVEGTSNPNLYWYRQAAGRGLQLLFYSVGIGQISSEVPQNLSASRPQDRQFILSSKKLLLSDSGFYLCAWSVNPVPSNQPQHFGDGTRLSIL.

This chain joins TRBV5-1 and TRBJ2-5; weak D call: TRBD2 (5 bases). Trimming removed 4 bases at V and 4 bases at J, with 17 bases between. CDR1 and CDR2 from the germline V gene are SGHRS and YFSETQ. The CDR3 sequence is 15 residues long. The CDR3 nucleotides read TGCGCCAGCAGCCAAGATCGCGGGCCTACAGAGACCCAGTACTTC. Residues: CASSQDRGPTETQYF.

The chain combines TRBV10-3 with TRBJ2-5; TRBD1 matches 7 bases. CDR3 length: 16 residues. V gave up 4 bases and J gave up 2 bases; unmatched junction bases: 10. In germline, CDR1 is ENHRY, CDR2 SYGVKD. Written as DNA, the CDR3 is TGTGCCATCAGTGGCTCTGGGGACAGTATTCAAGAGACCCAGTACTTC. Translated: CAISGSGDSIQETQYF.

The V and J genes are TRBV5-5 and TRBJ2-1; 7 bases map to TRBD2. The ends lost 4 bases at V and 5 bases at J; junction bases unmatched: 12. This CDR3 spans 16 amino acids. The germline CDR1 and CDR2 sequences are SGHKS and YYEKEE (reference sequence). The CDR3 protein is CASSPTGTTDHNEQFF. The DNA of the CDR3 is TGTGCCAGCAGCCCGACGGGGACTACCGATCACAATGAGCAGTTCTTC.

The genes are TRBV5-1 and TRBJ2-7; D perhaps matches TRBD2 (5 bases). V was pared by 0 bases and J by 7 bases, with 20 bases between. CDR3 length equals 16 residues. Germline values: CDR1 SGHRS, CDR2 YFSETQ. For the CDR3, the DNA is TGCGCCAGCAGCTTGGGTAGTGCGTCGGGGTTGGGGGAGCAGTACTTC. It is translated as CASSLGSASGLGEQYF.

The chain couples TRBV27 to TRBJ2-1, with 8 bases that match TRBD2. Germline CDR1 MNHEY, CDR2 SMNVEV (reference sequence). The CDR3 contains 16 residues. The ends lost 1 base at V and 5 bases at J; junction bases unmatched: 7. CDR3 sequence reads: CASSLFGAGGHNEQFF. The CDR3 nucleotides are TGTGCCAGCAGTTTATTCGGGGCGGGGGGTCACAATGAGCAGTTCTTC.

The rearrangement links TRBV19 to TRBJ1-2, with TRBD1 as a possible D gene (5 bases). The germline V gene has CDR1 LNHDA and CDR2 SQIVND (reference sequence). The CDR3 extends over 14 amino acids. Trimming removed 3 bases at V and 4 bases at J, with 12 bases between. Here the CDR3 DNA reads TGTGCCAGTAGTATTGGGGCAGTCATCTATGGCTACACCTTC. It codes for CASSIGAVIYGYTF. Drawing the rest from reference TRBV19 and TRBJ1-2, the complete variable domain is DGGITQSPKYLFRKEGQNVTLSCEQNLNHDAMYWYRQDPGQGLRLIYYSQIVNDFQKGDIAEGYSVSREKKESFPLTVTSAQKNPTAFYLCASSIGAVIYGYTFGSGTRLTVV.

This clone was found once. CDR3 nucleotides: TGTGCCAGCAGACTTCAGGGTCTAGCGCGCGGGGAGCTGTTTTTT. Its translation: CASRLQGLARGELFF. This chain uses TRBV6-5 with TRBJ2-2; possibly TRBD2 for D (6 bases). This CDR3 has 15 amino acids. Germline loops: CDR1 MNHEY, CDR2 SVGAGI. V lost 6 bases to trimming and J lost 7 bases, with 18 bases between them.